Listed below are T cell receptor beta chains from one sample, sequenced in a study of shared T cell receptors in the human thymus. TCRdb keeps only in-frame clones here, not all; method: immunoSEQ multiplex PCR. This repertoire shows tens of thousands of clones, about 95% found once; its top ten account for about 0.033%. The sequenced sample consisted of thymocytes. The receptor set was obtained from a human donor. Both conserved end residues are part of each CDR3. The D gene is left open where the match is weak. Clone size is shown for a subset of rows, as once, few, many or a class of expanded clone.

TGCAGCGTTGTCGTTTCAGGGGCTAGCCGGGGCCCTAGCACAGATACGCAGTATTTT,CSVVVSGASRGPSTDTQYF,once,TRBV29-1,19,NA,TRBJ2-3
TGTGCCAGCAGCTCACGACCGGGGAGCTACGAGCAGTACTTC,CASSSRPGSYEQYF,NA,TRBV27,14,NA,TRBJ2-7
TGTGCCAGCAGCAAGATAGCGGGGGCCGATTACGAGCAGTACTTC,CASSKIAGADYEQYF,NA,TRBV5-4,15,TRBD2,TRBJ2-7
TGCGCCAGCAGCTTGGGGTATCAAGAGACCCAGTACTTC,CASSLGYQETQYF,once,TRBV5-1,13,NA,TRBJ2-5
TGTGCCAGCAGCCCCCCCGATTGGACAGGCCTGGAGCAGTACTTC,CASSPPDWTGLEQYF,NA,TRBV7-2,15,TRBD1,TRBJ2-7
TGTGCCAGCAGTTCTTCTAGCGGGGGGACCCGACAAAAGACCACAGATACGCAGTATTTT,CASSSSSGGTRQKTTDTQYF,NA,TRBV27,20,TRBD2,TRBJ2-3
TGCGCCAGCAGCCAAGATGGAGTGCGCGAGCAGTACTTC,CASSQDGVREQYF,NA,TRBV4-3,13,NA,TRBJ2-7
TGTGCCAGCAGCTTCCACAGTAGCTCCTATAATTCACCCCTCCACTTT,CASSFHSSSYNSPLHF,NA,TRBV13,16,NA,TRBJ1-6
TGCGCCAGCAGCCATCCAACAGGGGCGGATCAGCCCCAGCATTTT,CASSHPTGADQPQHF,NA,TRBV4-1,15,TRBD1,TRBJ1-5
TGTGCCAGCAGCCTCAGCAGGGAAGGATTAAATTCACCCCTCCACTTT,CASSLSREGLNSPLHF,NA,TRBV7-9,16,NA,TRBJ1-6
TGTGCCAGCAGCCAAGTGAAGACTGGGGGGGCAGGGGAGCTGTTTTTT,CASSQVKTGGAGELFF,NA,TRBV4-2,16,NA,TRBJ2-2
TGTGCCATCAGTGAGACTACAGATACGCAGTATTTT,CAISETTDTQYF,NA,TRBV10-3,12,NA,TRBJ2-3
TGCGCCAGCAGCTTGGGACCCAGCTCTGGAAACACCATATATTTT,CASSLGPSSGNTIYF,once,TRBV5-1,15,NA,TRBJ1-3
TGTGCCAGCAGTCCTCGGGCTAGCGGGGGGCCTTACAATGAGCAGTTCTTC,CASSPRASGGPYNEQFF,NA,TRBV28,17,TRBD2,TRBJ2-1
TGTGCCAGCAGCTTAGGACCCCTAGCGGGGGACCCCTACGAGCAGTACTTC,CASSLGPLAGDPYEQYF,NA,TRBV7-2,17,TRBD2,TRBJ2-7
TGCGCCAGCAGCTTGGTGCGGGAGACCCAGTACTTC,CASSLVRETQYF,NA,TRBV5-1,12,NA,TRBJ2-5
TGCGCCAGCAGCCAAGATCGTACGTCCAGCGGGGGGGTTCAGATCCAAGAGACCCAGTACTTC,CASSQDRTSSGGVQIQETQYF,NA,TRBV4-3,21,TRBD2,TRBJ2-5
TGTGCCAGCAGCCAAGTCAGTGTTTACCTTAGCTCCTATAATTCACCCCTCCACTTT,CASSQVSVYLSSYNSPLHF,NA,TRBV4-2,19,NA,TRBJ1-6
TGTGCCAGCAGACCTCGACCGGGACCCAACGTCCTGACTTTC,CASRPRPGPNVLTF,NA,TRBV27,14,NA,TRBJ2-6
TGTGCCAGCAGCCTTGGACTAGCGGGTGGAGAGACCCAGTACTTC,CASSLGLAGGETQYF,NA,TRBV2,15,TRBD2,TRBJ2-5
TGTGCCAGCAGTGAACACTCCTACAATGAGCAGTTCTTC,CASSEHSYNEQFF,NA,TRBV2,13,NA,TRBJ2-1
TGTGCCAGCGGTTACACAGATACGCAGTATTTT,CASGYTDTQYF,few,TRBV7-8,11,NA,TRBJ2-3
TGTGCCAGCAGTTCCAAAAACAGGGGTGGGGAGCAGTACTTC,CASSSKNRGGEQYF,NA,TRBV27,14,TRBD1,TRBJ2-7
TGTGCCAGCAGGAAGACAGGGGGCAGGAATAATTCACCCCTCCACTTT,CASRKTGGRNNSPLHF,NA,TRBV21-1,16,NA,TRBJ1-6
TGTGCCAGCAGCCAGCCGTTCAGAGCGGGGGGTCACAATGAGCAGTTCTTC,CASSQPFRAGGHNEQFF,NA,TRBV4-2,17,TRBD2,TRBJ2-1
TGCGCCAGCAGCTCGTTAACAGGGGAGCAGTACTTC,CASSSLTGEQYF,NA,TRBV5-1,12,NA,TRBJ2-7
TGTGCCAGCAGCGCGACCAGGGGGCCCCTATACAATGAGCAGTTCTTC,CASSATRGPLYNEQFF,NA,TRBV6-4,16,TRBD1,TRBJ2-1
TGTGCCAGCAGTTTTATGCCAGCTCATGAAGCTTTCTTT,CASSFMPAHEAFF,NA,TRBV27,13,NA,TRBJ1-1
TGTGCCACCAGCATTAAGACTAACTCCTACGAGCAGTACTTC,CATSIKTNSYEQYF,NA,TRBV15,14,NA,TRBJ2-7
TGTGCCAGCAGCTCAAGGACAGGGGGCACCGGGGAGCTGTTTTTT,CASSSRTGGTGELFF,NA,TRBV7-3,15,TRBD1,TRBJ2-2
TGTGCCAGCAGCTTAGGTTTTAGGCCCACAGATACGCAGTATTTT,CASSLGFRPTDTQYF,NA,TRBV7-3,15,NA,TRBJ2-3
TGTGCCACCAGCAGGGGAGTGACTAGCGGGGGGGTAACGAACACCGGGGAGCTGTTTTTT,CATSRGVTSGGVTNTGELFF,few,TRBV15,20,TRBD2,TRBJ2-2
TGTGCCAGCAGCTTAGTGGAATTGTTTGGGGGGGAGGTCTCAGATACGCAGTATTTT,CASSLVELFGGEVSDTQYF,NA,TRBV7-2,19,TRBD2,TRBJ2-3
TGTGCCAGCAGCGGGGACAGGGGGAGCACAGATACGCAGTATTTT,CASSGDRGSTDTQYF,NA,TRBV9,15,TRBD1,TRBJ2-3
TGTGCCAGCAGCGGGGGTCGCGGGGGAGCTTTCTTT,CASSGGRGGAFF,NA,TRBV6-5,12,NA,TRBJ1-1
TGTGCCAGCAGCTATCTGTCGTCGGACAGGTCGACAGAGACCCAGTACTTC,CASSYLSSDRSTETQYF,NA,TRBV7-9,17,TRBD1,TRBJ2-5
TGTGCCAGTACGAAGAAGACTGGATTTCCGACCTACGAGCAGTACTTC,CASTKKTGFPTYEQYF,NA,TRBV19,16,NA,TRBJ2-7
TGCGCCAGCAGCCCCGCTTGGCCCCCAAACTATGGCTACACCTTC,CASSPAWPPNYGYTF,NA,TRBV5-1,15,NA,TRBJ1-2
TGTGCCAGCAGCTTGAGTCAGCCCCAGCATTTT,CASSLSQPQHF,NA,TRBV5-8,11,NA,TRBJ1-5
TGTGCCAGCAGCCTGCAAAGCACCCAGTACTTC,CASSLQSTQYF,NA,TRBV7-8,11,NA,TRBJ2-5
TGTGCCTCAAGGGCCCCGAAGGGCAATGAGCAGTTCTTC,CASRAPKGNEQFF,NA,TRBV6-5,13,NA,TRBJ2-1
TGTGCCAGCAGTCGAGACCTAACACCACAAGACTATGGCTACACCTTC,CASSRDLTPQDYGYTF,few,TRBV2,16,NA,TRBJ1-2